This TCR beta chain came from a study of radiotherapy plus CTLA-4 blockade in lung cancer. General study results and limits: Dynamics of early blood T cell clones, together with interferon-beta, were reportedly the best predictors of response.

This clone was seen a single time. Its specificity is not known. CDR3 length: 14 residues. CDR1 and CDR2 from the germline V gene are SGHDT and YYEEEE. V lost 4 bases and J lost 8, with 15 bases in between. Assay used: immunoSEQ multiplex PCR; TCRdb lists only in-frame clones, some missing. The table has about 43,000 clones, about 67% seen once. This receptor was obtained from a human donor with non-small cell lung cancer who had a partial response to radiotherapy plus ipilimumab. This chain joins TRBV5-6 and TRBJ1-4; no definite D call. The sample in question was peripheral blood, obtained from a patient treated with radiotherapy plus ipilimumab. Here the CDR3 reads CASSQGPAGEKLFF. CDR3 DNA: TGTGCCAGCAGCCAAGGCCCTGCGGGCGAAAAACTGTTTTTT.